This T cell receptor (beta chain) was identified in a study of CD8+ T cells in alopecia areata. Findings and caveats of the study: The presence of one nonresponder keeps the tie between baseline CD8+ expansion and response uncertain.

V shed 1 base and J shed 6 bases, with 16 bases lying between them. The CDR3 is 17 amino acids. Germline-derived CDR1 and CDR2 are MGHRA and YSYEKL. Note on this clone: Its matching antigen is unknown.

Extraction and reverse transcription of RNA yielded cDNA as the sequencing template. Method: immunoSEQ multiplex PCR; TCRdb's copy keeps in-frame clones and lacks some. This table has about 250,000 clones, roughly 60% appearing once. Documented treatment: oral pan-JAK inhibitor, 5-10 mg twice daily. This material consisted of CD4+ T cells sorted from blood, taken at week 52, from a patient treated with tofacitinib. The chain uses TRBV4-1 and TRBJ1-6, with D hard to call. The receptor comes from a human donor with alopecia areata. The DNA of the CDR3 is TGCGCCAGCAGCCAAGGAGCAGGAGGCAATGCTAATTCACCCCTCCACTTT. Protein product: CASSQGAGGNANSPLHF.